Below, 19 T cell receptor beta chains from the same sample are listed, as sequenced in a study of CD8+CD57+ T cells in acquired aplastic anemia. The template for TCR beta VDJ and CDR3 sequence profiling was genomic DNA. TCRdb passed the reads through MiXCR, listing each CDR3 protein once. The data hold just over 400,000 distinct CDR3 sequences, with about 70% observed a single time. The sequenced sample was sorted CD4+, CD8+, or CD8+CD57+ T cells (not recorded which) from PBMCs. Source of these receptors: a human donor in good health, serving as a control.

This clonotype was seen only once. The chain couples TRBV2 to TRBJ2-7; no clear D. V was pared by 4 bases and J by 9 bases, with 19 bases between. The CDR3 totals 14 residues. The germline V gene encodes CDR1 SNHLY and CDR2 FYNNEI. CDR3 DNA sequence: TGTGCCAGCAGTGTACGCCTTGCGCACGACGCGCAGTACTTC. It specifies CASSVRLAHDAQYF.

This chain uses TRBV2 with TRBJ1-6; D is unresolved. The V gene's germline CDR1 is SNHLY and CDR2 FYNNEI. V lost 7 bases, J lost 19 bases, and 20 bases lay in between. CDR3 length: 12 amino acids. The CDR3 region is CASKQEHSPAHF. As DNA, the CDR3 is TGTGCCAGCAAACAAGAACATTCACCCGCTCACTTT.

The chain joins TRBV5-8 to TRBJ1-1; possibly TRBD1 for D (6 bases). The length of the CDR3 is 15 residues. The germline V gene encodes CDR1 SGHTS and CDR2 YDEGEE. V shed 8 bases and J shed 3 bases, with 20 bases lying between them. The CDR3 protein is CASSMLPDSDTEAFF. The CDR3, as DNA: TGTGCCAGTAGTATGCTCCCGGACAGCGACACTGAAGCTTTCTTT.

Of note for this clonotype: At one boundary the junction diverges from the germline segment, which might be a read error. The J gene is TRBJ2-1, the V gene TRBV11-2; D call uncertain. CDR1 is SGHAT, CDR2 FQNNGV, per germline. The CDR3 consists of 14 residues. Written as DNA, the CDR3 is TGCGCCAGCAGCTTGGCGAGCCGTCAGAATGAGCAGTTCTTC. Amino acid sequence: CASSLASRQNEQFF.

This clonotype was found many times. This sequence joins TRBV5-8 and TRBJ2-7, with TRBD1 as a possible D gene (6 bases). CDR1 SGHTS and CDR2 YDEGEE come from the germline V gene. The CDR3 spans 15 residues. The V end lost 4 bases, the J end lost 0 bases, and 14 bases lay between the germline ends. The CDR3 reads CASSPPGQRSYEQYF. DNA for the CDR3: TGTGCCAGCAGCCCCCCAGGACAGCGCTCCTACGAGCAGTACTTC.

This clonotype was observed many times. The chain combines TRBV4-3 with TRBJ2-5; D is possibly TRBD2 (6 bases). This CDR3 contains 16 residues. Germline assignment: CDR1 LGHNA and CDR2 YSLEER. Trimming shortened V by 3 bases and J by 4 bases, and 18 bases separated the two germline ends. In DNA form, the CDR3 reads TGCGCCAGCAGCCAGCGGGTGGCGGGGCGGGCAGAGACCCAGTACTTC. Its protein product is CASSQRVAGRAETQYF.

This clonotype was picked up many times. This chain joins TRBV4-1 and TRBJ1-2, with D possibly being TRBD1 (5 bases). Germline assignment: CDR1 MGHRA and CDR2 YSYEKL. This CDR3 is built from 13 residues. V was trimmed by 2 bases and J by 7 bases, leaving 11 bases between them. CDR3 in DNA: TGCGCCAGCAGCCAACCGCGGGGCAGTGGCTACACCTTC. Amino acids: CASSQPRGSGYTF.

Ten or more counts support this clonotype. The chain uses TRBV6-5 and TRBJ2-3, with TRBD2 as a possible D gene (7 bases). This CDR3 is 15 amino acids long. The germline gives CDR1 MNHEY, CDR2 SVGAGI. Between the trimmed V and J ends, which lost 7 bases and 3 bases, there was a span of 17 bases. The CDR3 protein is CASMGPRGATDTQYF. The CDR3 nucleotides are TGTGCCAGCATGGGTCCCCGGGGGGCGACAGATACGCAGTATTTT.

A single count supports this clonotype. This chain joins TRBV7-2 and TRBJ1-6; 7 nucleotides agree with TRBD1. The J call could be wrong; TRBJ1-1 is a better fit for the DNA end. CDR3 length equals 13 residues. In germline, CDR1 is SGHTA, CDR2 FQGNSA. The CDR3 protein is CASSLQGGTPAFF. Here the CDR3 DNA reads TGTGCCAGCAGCTTACAGGGGGGCACTCCAGCTTTCTTT.

This clonotype showed up many times. The V call is TRBV2, the J call TRBJ1-4; D gene ambiguous. The germline V gene has CDR1 SNHLY and CDR2 FYNNEI. CDR3 length equals 15 residues. Trimming cost V 4 bases and J 4 bases, with 13 bases left between them. CDR3 coding DNA: TGTGCCAGCAGTGTCCGGGCGGGGAGTAATGAAAAACTGTTTTTT. Its protein product is CASSVRAGSNEKLFF.

CDR3 sequence: CASSGPSGGQETQYF. In DNA, the CDR3 is TGTGCCAGCAGTGGCCCTAGCGGGGGACAAGAGACCCAGTACTTC. The chain combines TRBV25-1 with TRBJ2-5, with TRBD2 matching over 10 bases. The length of the CDR3 is 15 residues. V was pared by 4 bases and J by 2 bases, with 4 bases of the junction left unmatched. Per germline, CDR1 MGHDK and CDR2 SYGVNS.

The rearrangement links TRBV10-3 to TRBJ1-5; 9 bases fit TRBD1. From germline, CDR1 is ENHRY and CDR2 SYGVKD. This CDR3 is built from 18 residues. The J segment lost 4 bases and the V segment lost 0 bases, leaving 10 bases of the junction unmatched. Written as DNA, the CDR3 is TGTGCCATCAGTGAGTCGAGGGGCGGGACAGGGAGTAATCAGCCCCAGCATTTT. Translation gives CAISESRGGTGSNQPQHF.

This clonotype was detected a few times. The chain couples TRBV2 to TRBJ2-5, with TRBD1 as a possible D gene (6 bases). The CDR3 is made up of 13 amino acids. Trimming pared 6 bases from V and 7 bases from J, leaving 15 bases between. Germline CDR1 and CDR2: SNHLY and FYNNEI. The CDR3 coding sequence is TGTGCCAGCAGCTTAGCTCCAGGGGCGACCCAGTACTTC. This encodes CASSLAPGATQYF.

On this clonotype itself: At one end, the junction sequence differs from germline, possibly due to a read error. The V call is TRBV7-8, the J call TRBJ1-1; 11 nucleotides line up with TRBD1. CDR1 is SGHVS, CDR2 FQNEAQ, per germline. This CDR3 has 16 residues. The CDR3 bases are TGTGCCAGCAGCTTAGAACCGGGACAGGGGGGTAATGAAGTTTTCTTT. Its protein product is CASSLEPGQGGNEVFF.

A note on this clonotype: One end of the junction varies from germline; a read error may be responsible. The CDR3 DNA sequence: TGCGCCAGCAGTCGGGCCCTAGGTACTGAAGATTTCTTT. Protein sequence: CASSRALGTEDFF. The rearrangement uses TRBV10-1 and TRBJ1-1; D ambiguous. CDR1 is WNHNN, CDR2 SYGVQD, per germline (reference sequence). The CDR3 extends over 13 amino acids.

The chain couples TRBV7-9 to TRBJ2-1; D gene uncertain. Germline V gene lookup returns CDR1 SEHNR and CDR2 FQNEAQ (reference sequence). The ends were cut back, 7 bases at V and 6 bases at J, with 13 bases in the middle. This CDR3 has 13 amino acids. The CDR3 is CASNPWTTNEQFF. CDR3 DNA sequence: TGTGCCAGCAACCCTTGGACCACCAATGAGCAGTTCTTC.

In this sample, this clonotype turned up once. The germline gene is not matched at one end of the junction; a read error may be the cause. This chain connects TRBV5-1 to TRBJ1-5; 8 nucleotides align to TRBD1. Germline CDR1 reads SGHRS; CDR2 reads YFSETQ. The CDR3 runs 14 residues. The CDR3 loop reads CASSLNGQGRPQHF. The CDR3 nucleotides read TGTGCCAGCAGCTTAAATGGACAGGGCCGGCCCCAGCATTTT.

This chain links TRBV19 with TRBJ1-2; D is unclear. The CDR3 extends over 15 amino acids. Per the germline V gene, CDR1 is LNHDA and CDR2 is SQIVND (reference sequence). The germline V and J ends were trimmed by 3 bases and 5 bases, with 16 bases remaining between them. The CDR3 DNA sequence: TGTGCCAGTAGTATGTCTCCCGGGATCCCTTATGGCTACACCTTC. Protein: CASSMSPGIPYGYTF.

The J gene is TRBJ1-1, the V gene TRBV10-3; D ambiguous. Germline-derived CDR1 and CDR2 are ENHRY and SYGVKD. Trimming took off 4 bases at V and 1 base at J, with 7 bases between the two ends. The CDR3 extends over 13 amino acids. The CDR3 nucleotides are TGTGCCATCAGTGGAGACTCGAACACTGAAGCTTTCTTT. This translates into CAISGDSNTEAFF.